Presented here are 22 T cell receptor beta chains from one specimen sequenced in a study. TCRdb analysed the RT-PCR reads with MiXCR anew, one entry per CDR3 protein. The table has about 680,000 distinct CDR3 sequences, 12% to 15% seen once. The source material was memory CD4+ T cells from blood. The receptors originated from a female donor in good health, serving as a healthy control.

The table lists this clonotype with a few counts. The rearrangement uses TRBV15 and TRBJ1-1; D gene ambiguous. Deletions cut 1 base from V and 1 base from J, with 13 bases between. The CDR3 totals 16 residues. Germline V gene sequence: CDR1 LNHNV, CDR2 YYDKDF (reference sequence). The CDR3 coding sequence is TGTGCCACCAGCAGAGGTAAAGCGACATGGAACACTGAAGCTTTCTTT. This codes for CATSRGKATWNTEAFF. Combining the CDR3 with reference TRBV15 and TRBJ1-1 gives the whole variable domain DAMVIQNPRYQVTQFGKPVTLSCSQTLNHNVMYWYQQKSSQAPKLLFHYYDKDFNNEADTPDNFQSRRPNTSFCFLDIRSPGLGDTAMYLCATSRGKATWNTEAFFGQGTRLTVV.

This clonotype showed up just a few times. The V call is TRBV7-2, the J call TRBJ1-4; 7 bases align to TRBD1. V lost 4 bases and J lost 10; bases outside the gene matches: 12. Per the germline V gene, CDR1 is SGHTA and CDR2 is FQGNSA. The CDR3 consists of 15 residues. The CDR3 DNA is TGTGCCAGCAGCTCGCCCGGACAGGAGCGAGGAAAACTGTTTTTT. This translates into CASSSPGQERGKLFF.

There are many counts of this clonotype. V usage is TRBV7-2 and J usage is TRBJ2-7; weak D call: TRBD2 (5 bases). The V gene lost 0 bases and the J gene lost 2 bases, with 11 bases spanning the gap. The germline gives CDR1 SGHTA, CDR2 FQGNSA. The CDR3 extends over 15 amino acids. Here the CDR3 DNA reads TGTGCCAGCAGCTTAGCGAGAGCGGTTACCTACGAGCAGTACTTC. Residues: CASSLARAVTYEQYF.

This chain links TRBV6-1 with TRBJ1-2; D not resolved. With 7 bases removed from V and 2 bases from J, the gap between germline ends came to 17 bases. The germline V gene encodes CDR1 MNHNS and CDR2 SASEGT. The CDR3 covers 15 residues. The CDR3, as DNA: TGTGCCAGCAATCGTGACACCTTGGGGAACTATGGCTACACCTTC. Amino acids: CASNRDTLGNYGYTF.

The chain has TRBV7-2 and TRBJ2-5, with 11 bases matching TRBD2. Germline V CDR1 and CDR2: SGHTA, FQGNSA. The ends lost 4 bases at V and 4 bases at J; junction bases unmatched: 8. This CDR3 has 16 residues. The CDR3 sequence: CASSSPIAGGPETQYF. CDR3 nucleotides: TGTGCCAGCAGCTCACCGATAGCGGGAGGGCCAGAGACCCAGTACTTC. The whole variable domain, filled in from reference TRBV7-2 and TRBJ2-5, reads GAGVSQSPSNKVTEKGKDVELRCDPISGHTALYWYRQSLGQGLEFLIYFQGNSAPDKSGLPSDRFSAERTGGSVSTLTIQRTQQEDSAVYLCASSSPIAGGPETQYFGPGTRLLVL.

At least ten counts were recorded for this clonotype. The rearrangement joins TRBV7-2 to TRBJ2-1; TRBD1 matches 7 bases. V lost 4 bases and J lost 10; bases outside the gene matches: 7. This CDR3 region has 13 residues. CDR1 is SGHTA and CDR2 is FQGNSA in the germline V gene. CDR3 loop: CASSWDRGGEQFF. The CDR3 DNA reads TGTGCCAGCAGCTGGGACAGAGGTGGGGAGCAGTTCTTC.

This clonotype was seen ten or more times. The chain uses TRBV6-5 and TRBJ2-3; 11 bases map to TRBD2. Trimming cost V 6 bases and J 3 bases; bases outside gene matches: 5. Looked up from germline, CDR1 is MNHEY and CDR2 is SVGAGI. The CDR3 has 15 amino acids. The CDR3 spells CASRRIAGGTDTQYF. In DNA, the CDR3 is TGTGCCAGCAGACGAATAGCGGGAGGGACAGATACGCAGTATTTT.

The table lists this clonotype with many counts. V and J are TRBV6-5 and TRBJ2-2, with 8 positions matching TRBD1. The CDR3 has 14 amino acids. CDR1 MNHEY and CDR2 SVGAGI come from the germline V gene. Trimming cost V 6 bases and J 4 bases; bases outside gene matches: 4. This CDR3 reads CASSSGGPTGELFF. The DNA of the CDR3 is TGTGCCAGCAGCTCAGGGGGCCCCACCGGGGAGCTGTTTTTT.

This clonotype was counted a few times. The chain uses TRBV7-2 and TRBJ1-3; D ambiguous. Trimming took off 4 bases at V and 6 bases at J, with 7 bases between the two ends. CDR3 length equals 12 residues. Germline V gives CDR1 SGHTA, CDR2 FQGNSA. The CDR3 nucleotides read TGTGCCAGCAGCTCTCGAGCAAACACCATATATTTT. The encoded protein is CASSSRANTIYF.

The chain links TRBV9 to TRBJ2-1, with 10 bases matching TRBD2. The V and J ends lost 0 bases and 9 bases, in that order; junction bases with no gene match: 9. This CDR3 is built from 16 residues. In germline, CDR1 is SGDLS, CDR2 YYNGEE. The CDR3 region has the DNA TGTGCCAGCAGCGTAGTAGCGGGAGGCAGGATGGGTGAGCAGTTCTTC. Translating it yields CASSVVAGGRMGEQFF. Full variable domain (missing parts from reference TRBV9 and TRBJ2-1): DSGVTQTPKHLITATGQRVTLRCSPRSGDLSVYWYQQSLDQGLQFLIQYYNGEERAKGNILERFSAQQFPDLHSELNLSSLELGDSALYFCASSVVAGGRMGEQFFGPGTRLTVL.

This CDR3 is CASSPPGARGNTEAFF. The CDR3 nucleotides read TGTGCCAGCTCACCACCGGGGGCAAGGGGGAACACTGAAGCTTTCTTT. The chain links TRBV18 to TRBJ1-1; TRBD1 might be the D (6 bases). The V end was cut by 0 bases, the J end by 1 base, with 12 bases between. This CDR3 is 16 amino acids long. Germline CDR1 KGHSH, CDR2 LQKENI.

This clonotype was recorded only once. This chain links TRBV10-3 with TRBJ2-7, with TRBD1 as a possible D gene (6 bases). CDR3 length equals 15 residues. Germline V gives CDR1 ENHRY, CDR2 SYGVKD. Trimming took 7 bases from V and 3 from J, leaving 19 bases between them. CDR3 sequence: CAITPVQGRVYEQYF. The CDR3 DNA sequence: TGTGCCATCACCCCCGTACAGGGAAGGGTCTACGAGCAGTACTTC.

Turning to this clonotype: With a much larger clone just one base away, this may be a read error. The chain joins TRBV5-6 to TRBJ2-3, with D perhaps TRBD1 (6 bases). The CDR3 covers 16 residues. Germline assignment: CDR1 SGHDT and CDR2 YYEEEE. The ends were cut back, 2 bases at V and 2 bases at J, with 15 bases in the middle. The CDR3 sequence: CASSFQGSPLTDTQYF. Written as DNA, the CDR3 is TGTGCCAGCAGCTTTCAGGGGTCCCCCCTCACAGATACGCAGTATTTT.

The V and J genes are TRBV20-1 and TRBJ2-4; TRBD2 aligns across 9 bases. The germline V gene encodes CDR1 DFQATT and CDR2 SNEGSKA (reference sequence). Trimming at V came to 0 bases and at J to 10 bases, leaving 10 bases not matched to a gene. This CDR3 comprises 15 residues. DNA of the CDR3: TGCAGTGCTAGAGATTCGGGGCTAGCGGGATCGATTCAGTACTTC. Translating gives CSARDSGLAGSIQYF.

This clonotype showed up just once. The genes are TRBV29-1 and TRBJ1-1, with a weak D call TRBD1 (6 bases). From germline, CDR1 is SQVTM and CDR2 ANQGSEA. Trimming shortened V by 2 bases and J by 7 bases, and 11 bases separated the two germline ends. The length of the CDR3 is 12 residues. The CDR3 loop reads CSVEHREDEAFF. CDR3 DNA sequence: TGCAGCGTTGAACACAGGGAGGATGAAGCTTTCTTT.

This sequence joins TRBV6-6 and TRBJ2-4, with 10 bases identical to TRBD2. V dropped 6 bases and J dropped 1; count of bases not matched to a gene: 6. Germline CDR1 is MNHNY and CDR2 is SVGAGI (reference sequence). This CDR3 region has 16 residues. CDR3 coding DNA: TGTGCCAGCAGCCCCAGCGGGGGGGCCGCCAAAAACATTCAGTACTTC. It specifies CASSPSGGAAKNIQYF.

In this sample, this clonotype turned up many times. Here the CDR3 reads CASSLAQTSTDTQYF. The CDR3 DNA reads TGTGCCAGCAGCTTAGCGCAGACGAGCACAGATACGCAGTATTTT. V and J are TRBV7-2 and TRBJ2-3; D is unclear. Germline CDR1 is SGHTA and CDR2 is FQGNSA. CDR3 length: 15 amino acids. Trimming took off 0 bases at V and 0 bases at J, with 7 bases between the two ends.

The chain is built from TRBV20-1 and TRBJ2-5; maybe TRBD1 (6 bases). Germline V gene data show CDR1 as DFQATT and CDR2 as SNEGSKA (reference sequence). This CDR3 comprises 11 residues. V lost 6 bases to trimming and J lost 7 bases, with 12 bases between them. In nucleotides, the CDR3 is TGCAGTGCCCAGGGGTATGGGACCCAGTACTTC. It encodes CSAQGYGTQYF.

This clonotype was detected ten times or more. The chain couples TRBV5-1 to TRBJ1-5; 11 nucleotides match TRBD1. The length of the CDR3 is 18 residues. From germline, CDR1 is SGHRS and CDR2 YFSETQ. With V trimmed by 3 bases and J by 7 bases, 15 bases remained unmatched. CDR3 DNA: TGCGCCAGCAGCTACCAGGACAGGGGGCCCGAACAGTGGCAGCCCCAGCATTTT. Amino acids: CASSYQDRGPEQWQPQHF.

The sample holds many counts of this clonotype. Written as DNA, the CDR3 is TGTGCCAGCAGCCGCAGCGGGGGGCTCACAGATACGCAGTATTTT. It is translated as CASSRSGGLTDTQYF. The gene calls are TRBV6-5 and TRBJ2-3; TRBD2 matches 9 bases. This CDR3 has 15 residues. Germline lookup yields CDR1 MNHEY and CDR2 SVGAGI. The junction had 6 bases not matched to a gene; V was cut back by 6 bases and J by 2 bases.

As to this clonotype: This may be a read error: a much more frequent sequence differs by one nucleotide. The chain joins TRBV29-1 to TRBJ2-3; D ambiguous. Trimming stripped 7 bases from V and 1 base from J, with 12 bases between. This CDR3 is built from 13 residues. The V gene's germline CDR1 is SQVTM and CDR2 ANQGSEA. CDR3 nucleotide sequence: TGCAGCGAGAAGGAATGGGGCACAGATACGCAGTATTTT. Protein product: CSEKEWGTDTQYF.

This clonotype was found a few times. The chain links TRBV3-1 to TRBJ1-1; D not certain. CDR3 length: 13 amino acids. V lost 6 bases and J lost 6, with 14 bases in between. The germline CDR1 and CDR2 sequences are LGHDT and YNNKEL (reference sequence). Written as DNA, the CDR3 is TGTGCCAGCAGGGATGCAAGGGTCGCTGAAGCTTTCTTT. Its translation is CASRDARVAEAFF.